A selection of T cell receptor beta chains follows, all from one sample in a study of blood T cells in healthy people across ages. TCRdb re-derived calls from the 5' RACE reads in MiXCR, one entry per CDR3 protein. The top ten hold 7.7% of the sample, which has about 1.7 million distinct CDR3 sequences, 25% to 30% seen once. Sequencing was done on a sample of blood. The receptors come from a woman aged 25 to 39 in good health. Both conserved end residues are part of each CDR3. D genes are given only for firm matches. Size is stated for part of the rows, as once, few or many counts, or as a class when the clone is expanded.

j_call: TRBJ1-2; clone_size: NA; v_call: TRBV20-1; cdr3_length: 14; d_call: TRBD1; cdr3_aa: CSARDRGQDYGYTF; cdr3_nt: TGCAGTGCTAGAGACAGGGGGCAGGACTATGGCTACACCTTC
j_call: TRBJ1-1; clone_size: NA; v_call: TRBV18; cdr3_length: 14; d_call: NA; cdr3_aa: CASSQKTEVTEAFF; cdr3_nt: TGTGCCAGCTCACAGAAGACAGAAGTCACTGAAGCTTTCTTT
j_call: TRBJ1-2; clone_size: many; v_call: TRBV29-1; cdr3_length: 11; d_call: NA; cdr3_aa: CSVDGTYGYTF; cdr3_nt: TGCAGCGTAGACGGGACCTATGGCTACACCTTC
j_call: TRBJ2-3; clone_size: NA; v_call: TRBV7-2; cdr3_length: 12; d_call: TRBD2; cdr3_aa: CASSFGLDSQYF; cdr3_nt: TGTGCCAGCAGCTTCGGACTAGATTCGCAGTATTTT
j_call: TRBJ2-1; clone_size: few; v_call: TRBV12-3/TRBV12-4; cdr3_length: 14; d_call: TRBD2; cdr3_aa: CASSFAGAYNEQFF; cdr3_nt: TGTGCCAGCAGTTTCGCGGGAGCCTACAATGAGCAGTTCTTC
j_call: TRBJ2-3; clone_size: many; v_call: TRBV24-1; cdr3_length: 13; d_call: TRBD2; cdr3_aa: CATGSGSSDTQYF; cdr3_nt: TGTGCCACCGGTAGCGGGAGCTCAGATACGCAGTATTTT
j_call: TRBJ2-1; clone_size: many; v_call: TRBV15; cdr3_length: 16; d_call: TRBD1; cdr3_aa: CATSATRDRGYNEQFF; cdr3_nt: TGTGCCACCAGCGCAACCCGGGACAGGGGCTACAATGAGCAGTTCTTC
j_call: TRBJ1-1; clone_size: once; v_call: TRBV6-5; cdr3_length: 16; d_call: TRBD1; cdr3_aa: CASMRDRGLFDTEAFF; cdr3_nt: TGTGCCAGCATGAGAGACAGGGGGCTATTCGACACTGAAGCTTTCTTT
j_call: TRBJ2-1; clone_size: NA; v_call: TRBV6-6; cdr3_length: 15; d_call: TRBD1; cdr3_aa: CASTPGQAEVSEQFF; cdr3_nt: TGTGCCAGCACCCCGGGACAGGCCGAGGTCAGTGAGCAGTTCTTC
j_call: TRBJ1-2; clone_size: few; v_call: TRBV6-6; cdr3_length: 17; d_call: TRBD1; cdr3_aa: CASSQTNGQGKYYGYTF; cdr3_nt: TGTGCCAGCAGTCAAACAAACGGACAGGGGAAATACTATGGCTACACCTTC
j_call: TRBJ1-4; clone_size: NA; v_call: TRBV27; cdr3_length: 14; d_call: NA; cdr3_aa: CASSSKGLGEKLFF; cdr3_nt: TGTGCCAGCAGTTCGAAGGGGCTGGGAGAAAAACTGTTTTTT
j_call: TRBJ1-2; clone_size: NA; v_call: TRBV9; cdr3_length: 13; d_call: TRBD1; cdr3_aa: CAGGDSSNYGYTF; cdr3_nt: TGTGCCGGTGGGGACAGCTCTAACTATGGCTACACCTTC
j_call: TRBJ2-2; clone_size: NA; v_call: TRBV24-1; cdr3_length: 17; d_call: NA; cdr3_aa: CATSDRPGVEGAGELFF; cdr3_nt: TGTGCCACCAGTGACCGCCCCGGCGTGGAGGGGGCCGGGGAGCTGTTTTTT
j_call: TRBJ2-6; clone_size: many; v_call: TRBV5-1; cdr3_length: 15; d_call: NA; cdr3_aa: CASSFEGSGANVLTF; cdr3_nt: TGTGCCAGCAGCTTCGAGGGATCTGGGGCCAACGTCCTGACTTTC
j_call: TRBJ1-1; clone_size: few; v_call: TRBV11-1; cdr3_length: 14; d_call: TRBD1; cdr3_aa: CASSLDGTGGAAFF; cdr3_nt: TGTGCCAGCAGCTTGGATGGGACAGGGGGCGCCGCTTTCTTT
j_call: TRBJ2-7; clone_size: many; v_call: TRBV25-1; cdr3_length: 16; d_call: NA; cdr3_aa: CASSEGMGARSYEQYF; cdr3_nt: TGTGCCAGCAGTGAAGGGATGGGGGCCAGATCCTACGAGCAGTACTTC
j_call: TRBJ1-4; clone_size: NA; v_call: TRBV20-1; cdr3_length: 15; d_call: NA; cdr3_aa: CSARAPWQGGEKLFF; cdr3_nt: TGCAGTGCTAGGGCCCCGTGGCAGGGAGGCGAAAAACTGTTTTTT